The table lists the clone carrying this T cell receptor (beta chain) with a count of one. 5'RACE with constant-segment primers yielded barcoded, UMI-tagged TCR alpha and TCR beta cDNA libraries. TCRdb re-called the 5' RACE reads through MiXCR, storing one row per CDR3 protein. The sample yields about 340,000 distinct CDR3 sequences, under 25% seen once. The data belong to a study of T-cell memory formation after mild COVID-19. Per the germline V gene, CDR1 is GTSNPN and CDR2 is SVGIG (reference sequence). V was pared by 0 bases and J by 1 base, with 9 bases between. This CDR3 region has 14 residues. Sample: PBMCs or a T cell subset sorted from them (not recorded which). The clonotype comes from an adult woman who had mild COVID-19 (a few samples of this study predate the infection). Cell type and time point are not known. The chain is built from TRBV30 and TRBJ1-2; the D is unclear. The CDR3 DNA reads TGTGCCTGGAGTGTAGGCGGAATTAACTATGGCTACACCTTC. This codes for CAWSVGGINYGYTF.